Listed below are T cell receptor beta chains from one sample, sequenced in a study of blood T cell repertoires in COVID-19. Sequencing used immunoSEQ multiplex PCR; TCRdb keeps in-frame clones, though not all of them. The sample lists approximately 180,000 clones; about 90% were seen once. Sequenced: peripheral blood. These receptors came from a man aged 60 to 69 with active or convalescent COVID-19. CDR3s include the opening cysteine and the closing phenylalanine or tryptophan. A D gene is named only where the DNA matches it firmly. Size is stated for part of the rows, as once, few or many counts, or as a class when the clone is expanded.

V: TRBV18; D: TRBD1; J: TRBJ2-7; size: -; CDR3: CASSPLRDRSYEQYF
V: TRBV5-1; D: TRBD2; J: TRBJ2-5; size: -; CDR3: CASSSSDFGGGAETQYF
V: TRBV18; D: -; J: TRBJ1-6; size: -; CDR3: CASSPEQVLHSPLHF
V: TRBV2; D: TRBD1; J: TRBJ2-5; size: -; CDR3: CATGPQGAAETQYF
V: TRBV7-2; D: -; J: TRBJ1-6; size: -; CDR3: CASSSGQSRNSPLHF
V: TRBV29-1; D: TRBD1; J: TRBJ1-2; size: -; CDR3: CSASETGDRDGYTF
V: TRBV5-4; D: -; J: TRBJ2-3; size: -; CDR3: CASSFGGPSTDTQYF
V: TRBV15; D: TRBD1; J: TRBJ1-2; size: -; CDR3: CATSRGGQANYGYTF
V: TRBV21-1; D: -; J: TRBJ2-7; size: -; CDR3: CASSTSGPLSSYEQYF
V: TRBV2; D: TRBD2; J: TRBJ2-5; size: -; CDR3: CASSPLRLAGGQSGETQYF
V: TRBV6-6; D: -; J: TRBJ1-2; size: -; CDR3: CASSYSGLSYGYTF
V: TRBV19; D: -; J: TRBJ2-1; size: -; CDR3: CASSAGQSSYNEQFF
V: TRBV2; D: -; J: TRBJ1-2; size: -; CDR3: CASSEAGGDPNYGYTF
V: TRBV12-2; D: -; J: TRBJ2-5; size: -; CDR3: CASRLVGARRLQETQYF
V: TRBV12-5; D: -; J: TRBJ1-5; size: -; CDR3: CASGAGQGNQPQHF
V: TRBV4-1; D: TRBD1; J: TRBJ1-6; size: -; CDR3: CASSRLTGAYSPLHF
V: TRBV9; D: -; J: TRBJ1-1; size: -; CDR3: CASSTGETEAFF
V: TRBV4-1; D: TRBD2; J: TRBJ2-7; size: -; CDR3: CASSQEGGPYEQYF
V: TRBV5-1; D: -; J: TRBJ1-4; size: -; CDR3: CASSLRDTGGEKLFF
V: TRBV7-9; D: -; J: TRBJ1-2; size: -; CDR3: CASSLIQGYGYTF
V: TRBV2; D: -; J: TRBJ2-7; size: once; CDR3: CASSPGRFSYEQYF
V: TRBV7-9; D: -; J: TRBJ1-1; size: -; CDR3: CASSLAWGVGREAFF
V: TRBV5-6; D: TRBD2; J: TRBJ2-3; size: -; CDR3: CASSLGTSGGAGTQYF
V: TRBV6-5; D: -; J: TRBJ2-1; size: -; CDR3: CASSYLGRGEYNEQFF
V: TRBV19; D: -; J: TRBJ2-5; size: -; CDR3: CASSIETEEETQYF
V: TRBV12-5; D: TRBD2; J: TRBJ2-7; size: -; CDR3: CASGFRPWGEGSYEQYF
V: TRBV30; D: -; J: TRBJ2-7; size: -; CDR3: CAWSKSGSYEQYF
V: TRBV5-1; D: -; J: TRBJ1-6; size: -; CDR3: CASSEGGIYNSPLHF
V: TRBV6-6; D: TRBD1; J: TRBJ1-4; size: few; CDR3: CASSRPAVGQATFYEKLFF
V: TRBV7-9; D: TRBD1; J: TRBJ1-2; size: -; CDR3: CASSRDRGRDGYTF
V: TRBV3-1/TRBV3-2; D: -; J: TRBJ2-1; size: -; CDR3: CASSQVSRGEQFF
V: TRBV19; D: -; J: TRBJ1-2; size: -; CDR3: CASSDTNYGYTF
V: TRBV20-1; D: TRBD1; J: TRBJ1-2; size: -; CDR3: CSASPGTGGGYTF
V: TRBV11-2; D: -; J: TRBJ2-1; size: -; CDR3: CASSSTRGGFVEQFF
V: TRBV19; D: -; J: TRBJ2-6; size: -; CDR3: CASSNGRAGANVLTF
V: TRBV19; D: -; J: TRBJ1-5; size: -; CDR3: CASSLQGYQPQHF
V: TRBV2; D: TRBD1; J: TRBJ1-2; size: once; CDR3: CASSVSRTGGIYGYTF